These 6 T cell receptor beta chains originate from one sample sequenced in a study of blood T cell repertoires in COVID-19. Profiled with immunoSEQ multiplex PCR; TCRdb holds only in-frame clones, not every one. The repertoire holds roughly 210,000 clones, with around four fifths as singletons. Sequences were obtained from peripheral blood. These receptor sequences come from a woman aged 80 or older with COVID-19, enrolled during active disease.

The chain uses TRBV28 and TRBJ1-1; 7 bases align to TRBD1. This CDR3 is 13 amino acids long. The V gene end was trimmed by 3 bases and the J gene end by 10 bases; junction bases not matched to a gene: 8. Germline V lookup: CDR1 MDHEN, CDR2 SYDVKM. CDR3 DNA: TGTGCCAGCAGTTTCGAAAGGGGGCGCGGAGCTTTCTTT. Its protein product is CASSFERGRGAFF.

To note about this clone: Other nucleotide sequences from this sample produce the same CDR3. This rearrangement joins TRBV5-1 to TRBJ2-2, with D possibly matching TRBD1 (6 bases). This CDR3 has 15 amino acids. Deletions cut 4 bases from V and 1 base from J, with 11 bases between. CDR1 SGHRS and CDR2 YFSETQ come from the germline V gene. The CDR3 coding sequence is TGCGCCAGCAGCCTTGGGGGCCTGAACACCGGGGAGCTGTTTTTT. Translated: CASSLGGLNTGELFF. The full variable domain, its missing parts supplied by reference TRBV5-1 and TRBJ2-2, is KAGVTQTPRYLIKTRGQQVTLSCSPISGHRSVSWYQQTPGQGLQFLFEYFSETQRNKGNFPGRFSGRQFSNSRSEMNVSTLELGDSALYLCASSLGGLNTGELFFGEGSRLTVL.

The CDR3 DNA follows: TGTGCCACCAGTGACCCTTACCAACAGCAGCCCCAGCATTTT. This codes for CATSDPYQQQPQHF. The chain recombines TRBV24-1 with TRBJ1-5; D unresolved. V lost 4 bases and J 7 bases, leaving 13 bases between the germline ends. Germline values: CDR1 KGHDR, CDR2 SFDVKD. This CDR3 contains 14 residues.

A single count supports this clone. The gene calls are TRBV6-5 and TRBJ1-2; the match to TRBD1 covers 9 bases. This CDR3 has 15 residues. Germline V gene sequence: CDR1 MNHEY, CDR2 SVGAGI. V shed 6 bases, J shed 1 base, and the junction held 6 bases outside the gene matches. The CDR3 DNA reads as TGTGCCAGCAGACTCGACAGGGGGGGTAACTATGGCTACACCTTC. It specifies CASRLDRGGNYGYTF.

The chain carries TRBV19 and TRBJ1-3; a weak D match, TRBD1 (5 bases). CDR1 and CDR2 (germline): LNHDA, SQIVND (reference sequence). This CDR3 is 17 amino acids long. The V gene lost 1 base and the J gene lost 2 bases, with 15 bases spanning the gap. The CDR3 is CASSIVPAGRPGNTIYF. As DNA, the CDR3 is TGTGCCAGTAGTATAGTTCCGGCAGGGCGACCTGGAAACACCATATATTTT.

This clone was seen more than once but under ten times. This CDR3 is CASSNRRTGLMNTEAFF. The DNA of the CDR3 is TGTGCCAGTAGTAATAGGAGGACAGGCTTAATGAACACTGAAGCTTTCTTT. The chain uses TRBV19 and TRBJ1-1; 7 nucleotides align to TRBD1. The length of the CDR3 is 17 residues. Germline CDR1 is LNHDA and CDR2 is SQIVND (reference sequence). V lost 4 bases to trimming and J lost 0 bases; unmatched junction nucleotides: 11.